The source of this T cell receptor beta chain is a study of T-cell reconstitution after alpha-beta-depleted transplantation in children. As it was prepared, the TCRbeta library received unique molecular identifiers. TCRdb processed the PCR reads anew with MiXCR; each CDR3 protein has one entry. Of a few hundred thousand distinct CDR3 sequences listed, roughly 21% are singletons. With V trimmed by 3 bases and J by 4 bases, 2 bases remained unmatched. The CDR3 totals 12 residues. Germline CDR1 reads DFQATT; CDR2 reads SNEGSKA (reference sequence). The J gene is TRBJ2-7, the V gene TRBV20-1, with 8 nucleotides matching TRBD2. Material: PBMCs from the stem cell graft donor, obtained from the stem cell graft. The receptor was isolated from a human donor who donated a stem cell graft to a child with acute myeloid leukemia. The CDR3: CSAREREYEQYF. The CDR3 nucleotides are TGCAGTGCTAGGGAGCGGGAGTACGAGCAGTACTTC.